Listed below are T cell receptor beta chains from one sample, sequenced in a study of cytomegalovirus exposure and HLA in healthy donors. Using immunoSEQ multiplex PCR, the repertoire was profiled, and TCRdb retains in-frame clones only, with some absent. The sample has about 150,000 clones, roughly 78% seen once. Sequenced material: PBMCs. These receptors originate from a man aged 25 to 40 in good health. CDR3s include the opening cysteine and the closing phenylalanine or tryptophan. The order of the fields is clone size, D gene, V gene, J gene, CDR3 protein, CDR3 DNA. The D gene is left open where the match is weak. Clone size is shown for a subset of rows, as once, few, many or a class of expanded clone.

>NA|TRBD1|TRBV7-3|TRBJ1-1
CASSELGTGRRAFF
TGTGCCAGCAGCGAACTAGGGACAGGGCGTCGGGCTTTCTTT
>once|NA|TRBV29-1|TRBJ1-2
CSVEDPGGRIYGYTF
TGCAGCGTTGAAGATCCGGGGGGTCGGATCTATGGCTACACCTTC
>NA|NA|TRBV28|TRBJ1-5
CASSRSQPQHF
TGTGCCAGCAGCCGGAGTCAGCCCCAGCATTTT
>few|NA|TRBV5-4|TRBJ2-7
CASSLGSGPSYEQYF
TGTGCCAGCAGCTTAGGGAGCGGGCCCTCCTACGAGCAGTACTTC
>few|TRBD1|TRBV25-1|TRBJ1-5
CASSAGTAGNQPQHF
TGTGCCAGCAGTGCCGGGACAGCCGGCAATCAGCCCCAGCATTTT
>NA|TRBD2|TRBV18|TRBJ2-7
CASSPLQRDPLEQYF
TGTGCCAGCTCACCCCTCCAGCGGGACCCCCTTGAGCAGTACTTC
>NA|NA|TRBV5-1|TRBJ2-2
CASSSSFLQLFF
TGCGCCAGCAGCTCCTCCTTCCTACAGCTGTTTTTT
>NA|NA|TRBV5-1|TRBJ1-1
CASSGWPEDEAFF
TGCGCCAGCAGCGGTTGGCCGGAGGACGAAGCTTTCTTT
>NA|NA|TRBV28|TRBJ1-2
CASSSRHGYTF
TGTGCCAGCAGCTCTAGGCATGGCTACACCTTC
>many|TRBD1|TRBV5-8|TRBJ1-5
CASSWGQKVNQPQHF
TGTGCCAGCAGCTGGGGACAGAAGGTGAATCAGCCCCAGCATTTT
>few|NA|TRBV19|TRBJ2-7
CASSTRVPPYEQYF
TGTGCCAGTAGTACCCGAGTCCCGCCGTACGAGCAGTACTTC
>once|TRBD2|TRBV7-9|TRBJ2-1
CASSILAGSYNEQFF
TGTGCCAGCAGCATACTAGCGGGTAGCTACAATGAGCAGTTCTTC
>NA|NA|TRBV6-1|TRBJ1-5
CASSEGSLSNQPQHF
TGTGCCAGCAGTGAGGGCAGTCTTAGCAATCAGCCCCAGCATTTT
>NA|NA|TRBV30|TRBJ2-1
CAWDPGSGAYNEQFF
TGTGCCTGGGACCCGGGGAGTGGGGCCTACAATGAGCAGTTCTTC
>NA|TRBD1|TRBV18|TRBJ2-7
CASSPSRDRSYEQYF
TGTGCCAGCTCACCTAGTAGGGACAGATCCTACGAGCAGTACTTC
>NA|TRBD2|TRBV9|TRBJ2-3
CASSARLAGGTDTQYF
TGTGCCAGCAGCGCGCGACTAGCGGGTGGGACAGATACGCAGTATTTT
>NA|NA|TRBV19|TRBJ1-4
CASNGETNEKLFF
TGTGCCAGTAATGGGGAGACTAATGAAAAACTGTTTTTT
>NA|TRBD1|TRBV6-5|TRBJ1-2
CASSYRDSYYGYTF
TGTGCCAGCAGTTACCGGGACAGCTACTATGGCTACACCTTC
>few|NA|TRBV12-2|TRBJ2-1
CASRLNPGNEQFF
TGTGCAAGTCGCTTAAACCCGGGTAATGAGCAGTTCTTC
>NA|TRBD1|TRBV6-1|TRBJ2-7
CASSAQGTLREQYF
TGTGCCAGCAGTGCACAGGGGACCCTAAGGGAGCAGTACTTC
>NA|NA|TRBV5-3|TRBJ1-2
CARSLGGRLWGRHYGYTF
TGTGCCAGAAGCTTGGGGGGCCGGTTGTGGGGGCGACACTATGGCTACACCTTC
>NA|NA|TRBV11-2|TRBJ2-7
CASSSRGLGYYEQYF
TGTGCCAGCAGCAGCAGGGGATTAGGGTACTACGAGCAGTACTTC
>NA|TRBD1|TRBV7-8|TRBJ1-5
CASSTRTGGQPQHF
TGTGCCAGCAGCACCCGGACAGGGGGTCAGCCCCAGCATTTT
>NA|TRBD2|TRBV4-3|TRBJ2-3
CASSSLAAPSTDTQYF
TGCGCCAGCAGCTCACTAGCGGCTCCTAGCACAGATACGCAGTATTTT
>NA|NA|TRBV7-2|TRBJ2-3
CASSPSGGGTDTQYF
TGTGCCAGCAGCCCCTCCGGAGGGGGCACAGATACGCAGTATTTT
>NA|TRBD1|TRBV7-9|TRBJ2-7
CASSLGLGTGIYEQYF
TGTGCCAGCAGCTTAGGTCTAGGGACAGGTATCTACGAGCAGTACTTC
>NA|NA|TRBV6-1|TRBJ2-7
CASSVQEAGVYEQYF
TGTGCCAGCAGTGTCCAGGAGGCAGGAGTATACGAGCAGTACTTC
>NA|NA|TRBV7-9|TRBJ2-2
CASSLAYGTLTGELFF
TGTGCCAGCAGCTTAGCGTACGGGACACTCACCGGGGAGCTGTTTTTT
>NA|TRBD1|TRBV7-9|TRBJ2-1
CASRGQGTFNEQFF
TGTGCCAGCAGGGGACAGGGGACATTTAATGAGCAGTTCTTC
>NA|NA|TRBV7-9|TRBJ2-7
CSSSFVGSAYEQYF
TGTTCCAGCAGCTTCGTCGGTAGCGCCTACGAGCAGTACTTC
>NA|TRBD2|TRBV7-9|TRBJ2-5
CASSSSGGLETQYF
TGTGCCAGCAGCTCCTCGGGGGGTTTGGAGACCCAGTACTTC
>few|TRBD2|TRBV7-2|TRBJ2-3
CASSSLASGADTQYF
TGTGCCAGCAGCTCACTAGCGTCAGGCGCAGATACGCAGTATTTT
>NA|TRBD1|TRBV5-1|TRBJ2-7
CASSSTGEGEQYF
TGCGCCAGCAGCTCTACAGGGGAAGGCGAGCAGTACTTC
>NA|NA|TRBV7-9|TRBJ2-5
CASSWDLEGETQYF
TGTGCCAGCAGCTGGGACCTGGAGGGGGAGACCCAGTACTTC
>NA|NA|TRBV11-2|TRBJ1-1
CASSRGLDTEAFF
TGTGCCAGCAGTCGAGGGCTAGACACTGAAGCTTTCTTT
>NA|NA|TRBV30|TRBJ2-1
CAWSHTDNEQFF
TGTGCCTGGAGTCATACAGACAATGAGCAGTTCTTC
>NA|TRBD2|TRBV5-4|TRBJ2-1
CASRPGLGARNEQFF
TGTGCCAGCAGGCCGGGACTAGGGGCTCGGAATGAGCAGTTCTTC
>NA|NA|TRBV5-1|TRBJ2-7
CASSWGGGAVSYEQYF
TGCGCCAGCAGCTGGGGAGGGGGGGCGGTATCCTACGAGCAGTACTTC
>NA|NA|TRBV7-2|TRBJ2-5
CASSFTARWYF
TGTGCCAGCAGCTTCACCGCCAGGTGGTACTTC
>NA|TRBD1|TRBV13|TRBJ2-3
CASSGSRTGVDTQYF
TGTGCCAGCAGCGGGAGTCGGACAGGGGTGGATACGCAGTATTTT
>NA|TRBD2|TRBV4-2|TRBJ2-3
CASSQAGAAGGAGDTQYF
TGTGCCAGCAGCCAGGCCGGGGCTGCGGGGGGGGCGGGAGATACGCAGTATTTT
>NA|TRBD2|TRBV7-6|TRBJ2-1
CASSPSGTRLFF
TGTGCCAGCAGCCCTAGCGGGACTAGGTTGTTCTTC
>few|NA|TRBV19|TRBJ1-2
CASSLPGQHYGYTF
TGTGCCAGTAGCCTACCCGGACAGCACTATGGCTACACCTTC
>NA|NA|TRBV5-6|TRBJ1-5
CASSLGAGLYSNQPQHF
TGTGCCAGCAGCTTGGGCGCAGGGCTTTATAGCAATCAGCCCCAGCATTTT
>NA|NA|TRBV28|TRBJ1-1
CATNPMNTEAFF
TGTGCCACTAACCCGATGAACACTGAAGCTTTCTTT
>NA|NA|TRBV7-9|TRBJ2-3
CSSRWDSGGQYF
TGTTCCAGCAGGTGGGACTCCGGGGGGCAGTATTTT
>NA|NA|TRBV7-2|TRBJ1-3
CASSLVGRGALGNTIYF
TGTGCCAGCAGCTTAGTCGGCAGGGGAGCTCTAGGGAACACCATATATTTT